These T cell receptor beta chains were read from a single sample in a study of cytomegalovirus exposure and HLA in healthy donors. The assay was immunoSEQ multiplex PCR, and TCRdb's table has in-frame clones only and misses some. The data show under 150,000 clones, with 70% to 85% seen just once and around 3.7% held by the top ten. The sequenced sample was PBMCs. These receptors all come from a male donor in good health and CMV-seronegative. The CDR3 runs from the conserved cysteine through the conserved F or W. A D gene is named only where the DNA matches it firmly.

CDR3aa: CASSPGTSGRYEQYF
j_gene: TRBJ2-7
d_gene: TRBD2
v_gene: TRBV6-5

CDR3aa: CASSGDSGNWSEQFF
j_gene: TRBJ2-1
d_gene: TRBD2
v_gene: TRBV2

CDR3aa: CASRRGNQPQHF
j_gene: TRBJ1-5
d_gene: -
v_gene: TRBV6-1

CDR3aa: CATSRERVLRVHNSPLHF
j_gene: TRBJ1-6
d_gene: -
v_gene: TRBV15

CDR3aa: CASSEGQGGETQYF
j_gene: TRBJ2-5
d_gene: TRBD1
v_gene: TRBV2

CDR3aa: CASSPIYGNQPQHF
j_gene: TRBJ1-5
d_gene: -
v_gene: TRBV7-8

CDR3aa: CASSAVGTDKETQYF
j_gene: TRBJ2-5
d_gene: TRBD1
v_gene: TRBV7-8

CDR3aa: CARKFRWVQAHEQYF
j_gene: TRBJ2-7
d_gene: -
v_gene: TRBV6-4

CDR3aa: CASSLSGQGPASTDTQYF
j_gene: TRBJ2-3
d_gene: TRBD1
v_gene: TRBV27

CDR3aa: CASSQEPGGKNEQFF
j_gene: TRBJ2-1
d_gene: TRBD2
v_gene: TRBV4-3

CDR3aa: CASSSNSGTGTETQYF
j_gene: TRBJ2-5
d_gene: TRBD1
v_gene: TRBV14

CDR3aa: CASNPGVNTEAFF
j_gene: TRBJ1-1
d_gene: -
v_gene: TRBV13

CDR3aa: CASSIDRSNYGYTF
j_gene: TRBJ1-2
d_gene: -
v_gene: TRBV19

CDR3aa: CASSLMGPPGELFF
j_gene: TRBJ2-2
d_gene: -
v_gene: TRBV5-1

CDR3aa: CASSLTGGQEAQYF
j_gene: TRBJ2-5
d_gene: TRBD1
v_gene: TRBV6-5

CDR3aa: CASRGLAGASYEQYF
j_gene: TRBJ2-7
d_gene: TRBD2
v_gene: TRBV28

CDR3aa: CASSRTANYGYTF
j_gene: TRBJ1-2
d_gene: -
v_gene: TRBV14

CDR3aa: CASSQDRANQPQHF
j_gene: TRBJ1-5
d_gene: TRBD1
v_gene: TRBV19

CDR3aa: CASTRRGGSTDTQYF
j_gene: TRBJ2-3
d_gene: -
v_gene: TRBV10-2

CDR3aa: CASSHSLGAGVVYGYTF
j_gene: TRBJ1-2
d_gene: -
v_gene: TRBV4-1

CDR3aa: CASSRGGLSGGYTF
j_gene: TRBJ1-2
d_gene: -
v_gene: TRBV4-1

CDR3aa: CASGDLGALNEQFF
j_gene: TRBJ2-1
d_gene: -
v_gene: TRBV2

CDR3aa: CSSSPPTRGLSYEQYF
j_gene: TRBJ2-7
d_gene: -
v_gene: TRBV7-9

CDR3aa: CARLGGEATDTQYF
j_gene: TRBJ2-3
d_gene: TRBD2
v_gene: TRBV11-2

CDR3aa: CASSEELAGYNEQFF
j_gene: TRBJ2-1
d_gene: TRBD2
v_gene: TRBV6-1

CDR3aa: CASSFRSGQGMVGLASVEQFF
j_gene: TRBJ2-1
d_gene: -
v_gene: TRBV5-1

CDR3aa: CASSTDNDYGYTF
j_gene: TRBJ1-2
d_gene: -
v_gene: TRBV7-9

CDR3aa: CASSLGGLAGAPDIQYF
j_gene: TRBJ2-4
d_gene: TRBD2
v_gene: TRBV7-9

CDR3aa: CASSRDREQFF
j_gene: TRBJ2-1
d_gene: -
v_gene: TRBV5-6

CDR3aa: CASSLGSPGEQYF
j_gene: TRBJ2-7
d_gene: -
v_gene: TRBV19

CDR3aa: CASSRTTGVGNTIYF
j_gene: TRBJ1-3
d_gene: TRBD1
v_gene: TRBV7-2

CDR3aa: CAWSVRGNYEQYF
j_gene: TRBJ2-7
d_gene: -
v_gene: TRBV30

CDR3aa: CASSFEETLNNEQFF
j_gene: TRBJ2-1
d_gene: -
v_gene: TRBV5-1

CDR3aa: CASSSMTGRNTEAFF
j_gene: TRBJ1-1
d_gene: -
v_gene: TRBV27

CDR3aa: CASSLIPSLTGVNEQYF
j_gene: TRBJ2-7
d_gene: -
v_gene: TRBV28

CDR3aa: CASWGGYGYTF
j_gene: TRBJ1-2
d_gene: -
v_gene: TRBV5-1

CDR3aa: CASKNPGGGMNTEAFF
j_gene: TRBJ1-1
d_gene: -
v_gene: TRBV5-1